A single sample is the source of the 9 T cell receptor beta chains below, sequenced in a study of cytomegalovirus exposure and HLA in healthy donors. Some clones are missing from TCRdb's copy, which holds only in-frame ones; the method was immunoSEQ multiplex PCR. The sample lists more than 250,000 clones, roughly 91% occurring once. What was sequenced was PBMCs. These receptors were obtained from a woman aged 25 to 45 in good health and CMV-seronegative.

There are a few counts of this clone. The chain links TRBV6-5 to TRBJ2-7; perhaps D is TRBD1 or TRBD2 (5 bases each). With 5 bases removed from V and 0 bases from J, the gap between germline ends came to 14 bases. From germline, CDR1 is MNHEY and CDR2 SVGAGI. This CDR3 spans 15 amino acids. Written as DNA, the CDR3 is TGTGCCAGCAGTATCCGGGACGCGTACTCCTACGAGCAGTACTTC. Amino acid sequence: CASSIRDAYSYEQYF.

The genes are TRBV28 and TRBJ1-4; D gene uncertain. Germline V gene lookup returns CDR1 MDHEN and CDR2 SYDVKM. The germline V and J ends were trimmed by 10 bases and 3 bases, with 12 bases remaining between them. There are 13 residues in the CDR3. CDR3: CATTKVANEKLFF. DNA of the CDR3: TGTGCCACCACGAAAGTGGCTAATGAAAAACTGTTTTTT.

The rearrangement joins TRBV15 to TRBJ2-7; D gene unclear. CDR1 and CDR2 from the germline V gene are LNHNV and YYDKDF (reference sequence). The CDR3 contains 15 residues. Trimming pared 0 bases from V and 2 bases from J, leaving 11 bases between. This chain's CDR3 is CATSRERLQTYEQYF. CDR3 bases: TGTGCCACCAGCAGAGAGCGGTTGCAAACCTACGAGCAGTACTTC.

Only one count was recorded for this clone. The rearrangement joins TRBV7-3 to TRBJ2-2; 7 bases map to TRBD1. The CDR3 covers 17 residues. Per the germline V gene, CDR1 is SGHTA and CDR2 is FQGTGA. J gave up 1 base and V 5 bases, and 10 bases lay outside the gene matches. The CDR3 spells CASSPTGNSLNTGELFF. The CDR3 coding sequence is TGTGCCAGCAGCCCGACAGGGAACTCGTTGAACACCGGGGAGCTGTTTTTT.

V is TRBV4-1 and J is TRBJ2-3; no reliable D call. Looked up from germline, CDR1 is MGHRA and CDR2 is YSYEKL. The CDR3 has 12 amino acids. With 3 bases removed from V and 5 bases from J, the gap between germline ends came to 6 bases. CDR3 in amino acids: CASSHPQDTQYF. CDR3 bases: TGCGCCAGCAGCCACCCGCAAGATACGCAGTATTTT.

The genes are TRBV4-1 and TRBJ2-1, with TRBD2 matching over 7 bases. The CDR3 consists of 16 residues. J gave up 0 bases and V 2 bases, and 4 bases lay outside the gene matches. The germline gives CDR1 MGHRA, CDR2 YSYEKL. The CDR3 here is CASSQLAGDSYNEQFF. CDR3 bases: TGCGCCAGCAGCCAATTAGCGGGCGACTCCTACAATGAGCAGTTCTTC.

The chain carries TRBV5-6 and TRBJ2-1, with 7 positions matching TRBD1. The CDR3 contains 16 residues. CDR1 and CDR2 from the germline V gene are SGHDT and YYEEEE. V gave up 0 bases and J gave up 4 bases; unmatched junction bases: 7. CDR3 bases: TGTGCCAGCAGCTTGGCCGGGACAGTATTTTACAATGAGCAGTTCTTC. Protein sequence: CASSLAGTVFYNEQFF.

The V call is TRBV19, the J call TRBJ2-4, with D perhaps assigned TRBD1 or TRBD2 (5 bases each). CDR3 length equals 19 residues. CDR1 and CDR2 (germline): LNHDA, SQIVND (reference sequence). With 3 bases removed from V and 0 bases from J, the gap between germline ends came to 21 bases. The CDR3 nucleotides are TGTGCCAGTAGTATCCGGGGCAGCATCACAAGTATAGCCAAAAACATTCAGTACTTC. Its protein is CASSIRGSITSIAKNIQYF.

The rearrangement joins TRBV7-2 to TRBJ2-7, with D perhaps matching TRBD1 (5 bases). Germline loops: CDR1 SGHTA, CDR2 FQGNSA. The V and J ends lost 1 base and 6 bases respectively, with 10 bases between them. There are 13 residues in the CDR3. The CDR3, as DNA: TGTGCCAGCAGCTTAGTTCAGGGTGGCGAGCAGTACTTC. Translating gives CASSLVQGGEQYF.